This T cell receptor (beta chain) was retrieved from a study of blood T cell repertoires in COVID-19. The method was immunoSEQ multiplex PCR; TCRdb's version includes in-frame clones alone and lacks a portion of them. The sample shows 450,000 or so clones, 85% to 90% of them seen only once. CDR3 size: 13 residues. CDR1 and CDR2 from the germline V gene are WSHSY and SAAADI. V lost 7 bases and J lost 0, with 7 bases in between. The material sequenced was peripheral blood. The source of this sequence is a man younger than 30 with COVID-19, enrolled during active disease. V is TRBV10-2 and J is TRBJ1-5; D is possibly TRBD1 (5 bases). CDR3 sequence reads: CASTRDSNQPQHF. DNA for the CDR3: TGCGCCAGCACCAGGGATAGCAATCAGCCCCAGCATTTT.